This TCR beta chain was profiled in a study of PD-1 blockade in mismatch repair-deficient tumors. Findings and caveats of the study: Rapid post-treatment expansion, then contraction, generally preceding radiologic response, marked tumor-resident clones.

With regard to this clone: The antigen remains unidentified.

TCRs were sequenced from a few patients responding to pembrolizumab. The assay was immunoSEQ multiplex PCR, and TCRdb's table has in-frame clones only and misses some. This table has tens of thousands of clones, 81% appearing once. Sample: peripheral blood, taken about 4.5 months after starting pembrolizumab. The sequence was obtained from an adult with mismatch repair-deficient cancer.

CDR3 coding DNA: TGCGCCAGCAGCCAAGAGGTCGGTCAGGCCTATGGCTACACCTTC. Residues: CASSQEVGQAYGYTF. The genes are TRBV4-1 and TRBJ1-2; D is unresolved. The V gene's germline CDR1 is MGHRA and CDR2 YSYEKL. V was shortened by 0 bases and J by 4 bases, with 12 bases between the two germline ends. CDR3 length: 15 residues.